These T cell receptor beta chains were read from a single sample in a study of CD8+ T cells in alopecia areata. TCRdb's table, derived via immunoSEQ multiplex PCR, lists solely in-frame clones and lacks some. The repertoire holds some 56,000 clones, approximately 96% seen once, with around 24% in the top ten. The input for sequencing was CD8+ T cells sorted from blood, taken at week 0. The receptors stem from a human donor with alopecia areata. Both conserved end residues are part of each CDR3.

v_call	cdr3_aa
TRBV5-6	CASSLAGALYEQYF
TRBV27	CASSLTGTPTYEQYF
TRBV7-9	CASSRRVGPRDTQYF
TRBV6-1	CASSGTGIGFGYTF
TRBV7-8	CASSLVSGVDQPQHF
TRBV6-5	CASSYRFPYNEQFF
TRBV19	CASSPSDIPGNIQYF
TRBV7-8	CASSSPANSYNSPLHF
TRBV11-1	CASSLGDPAKNIQYF
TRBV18	CASSPAREDQPQHF
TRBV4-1	CASSQETSGGRADTQYF
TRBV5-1	CASSPSPYSGPNEQFF
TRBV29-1	CSVEDPTGWEGYTF
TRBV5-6	CASSEWTAPNEQFF
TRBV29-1	CSVETGTYEQYF
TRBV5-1	CASSLLIFTDTQYF
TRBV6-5	CASSIAVFETQYF
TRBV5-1	CASSSGDRESAYEQYF
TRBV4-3	CASSPNLVGGETQYF
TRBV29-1	CSVDVLGSWAMNTEAFF
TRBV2	CASSERTSVGNEQFF
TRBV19	CASSIMWDGNTEAFF
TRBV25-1	CASSIERGGLTDTQYF
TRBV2	CASSVRFTEAFF
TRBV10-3	CAIRDTGTEGTGELFF
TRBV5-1	CASSPGLEAYEQYF
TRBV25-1	CASSDQGETQPQHF
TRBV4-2	CASSQEVAGASYEQYF
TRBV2	CASKYRGAYEQYF
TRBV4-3	CASSPRVGFTEAFF
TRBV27	CASSFGTGSYEQYF
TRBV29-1	CSVVAEYNEQFF
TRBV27	CASSQYGAYNEQFF
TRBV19	CASSDSANSPLHF
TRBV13	CASSHTGGDETQYF
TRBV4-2	CASSQEYSGGASYEQYF
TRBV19	CASSTSSGRTGGIDEQYF